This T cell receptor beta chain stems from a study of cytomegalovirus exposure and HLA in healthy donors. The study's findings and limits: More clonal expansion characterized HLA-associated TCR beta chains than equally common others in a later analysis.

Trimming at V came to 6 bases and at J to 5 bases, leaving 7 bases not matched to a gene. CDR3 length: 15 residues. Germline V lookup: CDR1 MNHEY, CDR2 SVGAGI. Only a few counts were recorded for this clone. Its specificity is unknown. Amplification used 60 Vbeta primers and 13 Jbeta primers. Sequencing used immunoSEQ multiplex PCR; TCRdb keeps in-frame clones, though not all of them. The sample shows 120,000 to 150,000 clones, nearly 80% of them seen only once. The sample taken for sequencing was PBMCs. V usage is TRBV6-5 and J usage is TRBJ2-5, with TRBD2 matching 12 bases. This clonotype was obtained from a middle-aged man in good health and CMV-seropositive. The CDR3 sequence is CASSTTSGSHETQYF. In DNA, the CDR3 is TGTGCCAGCAGCACGACTAGCGGGAGTCACGAGACCCAGTACTTC.